This T cell receptor (beta chain) was profiled in a study of blood T cell repertoires in COVID-19 (dated by TCRdb to 2019 to 2021). General notes on the study: Collaborator samples came from the United States, Italy and Spain and covered acute and convalescent phases of COVID-19. The prospective study material was composed of cDNA or gDNA derived from T cells, B-cell-depleted T cells, or PBMCs. The dataset comprised deeply sampled blood TCRbeta repertoires from subjects exposed to, actively infected with, or recovered from COVID-19. The repertoires were released in a freely available public database meant as a resource for research on the immune response to SARS-CoV-2. The samples were drawn from the first 160 participants of the ongoing ImmuneRACE study and from some 1,300 subjects provided by 6 global collaborators. A de-identified subject ID, COVID-19 status, age in years and sex were almost always included in the sample metadata. Where available, HLA class I and class II types were taken from metadata supplied by the sample provider and were not determined by assay-based typing. On the study overall, not on this receptor specifically: How much clinical and demographic metadata was included differed by source and by participant, and the metadata was provided uncurated.

As concerns this clone: This receptor's antigen is unknown. No base quality information exists; no much larger clone differs at one position.

TCRbeta CDR3 regions were amplified from genomic DNA by means of the immunoSEQ Assay, a bias-controlled multiplex PCR. For the original study's pipeline: Within the assay, amplification of reference gene primers was used to estimate how many nucleated cells each sample contained. Sequence reads were collapsed and filtered to measure the absolute abundance of every unique TCRbeta CDR3 rearrangement. For each sample, productive Simpson clonality was calculated as the square root of Simpson's diversity index across productive rearrangements. Imported from immuneACCESS, the table was reduced by TCRdb to in-frame sequences with V and J called. These copies leave out some clones; in studies compared against another copy, an unresolved V gene accounts for under half, and the cause of the remainder is not known. The D gene and trimming were derived from the DNA, and the V and J assignments and clone size from that table. The sample contains roughly 140,000 clones, 80% to 90% of them found a single time. Of the sample, 2.5% to 4% is held by the ten largest clones.

The CDR3 measures 13 amino acids from cysteine to phenylalanine. Only the CDR3 DNA is retained, 39 bases long and in frame from the first base. Sequences LNHDA (CDR1) and SQIVND (CDR2) are obtained from the germline V gene (reference sequence). A distance of 8 bases separates the germline ends of V and J, which lose 4 bases and 3 bases respectively. Whole blood was collected in K2EDTA tubes by collaborating institutions according to the institutions' own protocols. For TCRbeta analysis, collaborators shipped samples in one of three forms: frozen whole blood, isolated PBMCs, or DNA extracted from either of those sample types.

The sequence links TRBV19 to TRBJ2-3, and possibly TRBD1, on 5 matching bases. The receptor comes from a man between 65 and 80 years old with acute or convalescent COVID-19. Specimen: peripheral blood. The CDR3 loop reads CASSTPGTDTQYF. The nucleotide sequence is given as TGTGCCAGTAGTACCCCAGGGACAGATACGCAGTATTTT. Where the CDR3 stops, the reference TRBV19 and TRBJ2-3 genes take over; the full variable domain is DGGITQSPKYLFRKEGQNVTLSCEQNLNHDAMYWYRQDPGQGLRLIYYSQIVNDFQKGDIAEGYSVSREKKESFPLTVTSAQKNPTAFYLCASSTPGTDTQYFGPGTRLTVL.